A selection of T cell receptor beta chains follows, all from one sample in a study of shared clonotypes between healthy human individuals. Measured with immunoSEQ multiplex PCR; TCRdb has only the in-frame clones, and not every one. The sample records 450,000 to 700,000 clones, roughly 95% being singletons. What was sequenced was naive CD8+ T cells sorted from blood. Receptors originate from a woman in her 30s in good health. CDR3s leave out the opening cysteine and the closing phenylalanine or tryptophan. The order of the fields is J gene, V gene, CDR3 protein.

J: TRBJ2-7
V: TRBV27
CDR3: ASSFSPGGYYEQY

J: TRBJ2-5
V: TRBV14
CDR3: ASSHPGLQETQY

J: TRBJ2-2
V: TRBV4-1
CDR3: ASQLASGHTGELF

J: TRBJ2-7
V: TRBV14
CDR3: ASSQDWGLEQY

J: TRBJ2-2
V: TRBV2
CDR3: ATLRTIANTGELF

J: TRBJ1-4
V: TRBV9
CDR3: ASSVGGRTNEKLF

J: TRBJ2-4
V: TRBV19
CDR3: ASSIEDGKNIQY

J: TRBJ2-7
V: TRBV13
CDR3: ASSSLRTSHEQY

J: TRBJ1-3
V: TRBV27
CDR3: ASSLDGNTIY

J: TRBJ1-1
V: TRBV6-1
CDR3: ASSDLRKRVSLTEAF

J: TRBJ2-3
V: TRBV28
CDR3: ASSFFAEHSTQY